This record covers a single T cell receptor (beta chain). Sequencing was performed with immunoSEQ multiplex PCR; in TCRdb, only in-frame clones are kept and a portion is missing. The sample has under 200,000 clones, about 82% seen once. The V end lost 1 base, the J end lost 8 bases, and 11 bases lay between the germline ends. The CDR3 spans 13 residues. Germline V gene data show CDR1 as SGHDN and CDR2 as FVKESK. The data were obtained in a study of blood T cell repertoires in COVID-19. Sequencing used PBMCs or T cells enriched from blood (not recorded which). The chain joins TRBV14 to TRBJ1-2; D is undetermined. This TCR came from a man aged 40-55 years with acute COVID-19. The CDR3 spells CASSQGWRSGYTF. CDR3 DNA sequence: TGTGCCAGCAGCCAAGGCTGGAGGAGCGGCTACACCTTC.